Shown below are 31 T cell receptor beta chains from a single sample sequenced in a study of blood T cell repertoires in COVID-19. Sequenced by immunoSEQ multiplex PCR; TCRdb stores in-frame clones only, minus some. The table includes under 300,000 clones, roughly 84% detected once. The sample taken for sequencing was peripheral blood. The receptors stem from a human donor with COVID-19, enrolled during active disease. The donor label of this sample is uncertain.

This clone was recorded at least ten times. DNA for the CDR3: TGTGCCAGCAGTTTCCCCGGCCGCGGACTAGCGGGGAACACAGATACGCAGTATTTT. Amino acid sequence: CASSFPGRGLAGNTDTQYF. The chain is built from TRBV28 and TRBJ2-3; 12 bases fit TRBD2. The CDR3 has 19 amino acids. V was clipped by 3 bases and J by 2 bases; unmatched bases: 12. The V gene's germline CDR1 is MDHEN and CDR2 SYDVKM.

The chain links TRBV6-2 or TRBV6-3 to TRBJ2-5, with 14 bases aligning to TRBD2. The CDR3 is 19 amino acids. Germline-derived CDR1 and CDR2 are MNHEY and SVGEGT. J was trimmed by 1 base and V by 2 bases; bases with no gene match: 9. CDR3 protein: CASSYRTSGRFTPQETQYF. As DNA, the CDR3 is TGTGCCAGCAGTTACCGGACTAGCGGGAGGTTCACCCCCCAAGAGACCCAGTACTTC.

The rearrangement links TRBV30 to TRBJ1-1; D perhaps matches TRBD1 (6 bases). Trimming removed 0 bases at V and 4 bases at J, with 9 bases between. CDR3 length: 13 amino acids. In germline, CDR1 is GTSNPN, CDR2 SVGIG (reference sequence). The CDR3 here is CAWSVDRPTEAFF. The CDR3 bases are TGTGCCTGGAGTGTAGACAGGCCCACTGAAGCTTTCTTT.

The chain recombines TRBV28 with TRBJ1-6, with unresolved D. V lost 5 bases and J 3 bases, leaving 11 bases between the germline ends. The CDR3 totals 15 residues. Germline loops: CDR1 MDHEN, CDR2 SYDVKM. CDR3 DNA sequence: TGTGCCAGCAGTCGGGTAACGGACTATAATTCACCCCTCCACTTT. Its translation: CASSRVTDYNSPLHF.

The gene calls are TRBV27 and TRBJ1-5; D is uncertain. The V gene's germline CDR1 is MNHEY and CDR2 SMNVEV (reference sequence). V lost 2 bases to trimming and J lost 6 bases, with 5 bases between them. The length of the CDR3 is 12 residues. The chain's CDR3 is CASSLRGQPQHF. The DNA of the CDR3 is TGTGCCAGCAGTTTACGAGGTCAGCCCCAGCATTTT.

The chain recombines TRBV9 with TRBJ2-2, with 9 bases that match TRBD2. Germline lookup yields CDR1 SGDLS and CDR2 YYNGEE. V gave up 3 bases and J gave up 7 bases; unmatched junction bases: 10. The CDR3 totals 16 residues. The CDR3 DNA sequence: TGTGCCAGCAGCGCCACAACTCTAGCGGGACTCGGGGAGCTGTTTTTT. It encodes CASSATTLAGLGELFF. Based on the CDR3 plus reference TRBV9 and TRBJ2-2, the full variable domain is DSGVTQTPKHLITATGQRVTLRCSPRSGDLSVYWYQQSLDQGLQFLIQYYNGEERAKGNILERFSAQQFPDLHSELNLSSLELGDSALYFCASSATTLAGLGELFFGEGSRLTVL.

This clone appeared once. The chain is built from TRBV9 and TRBJ2-5; 7 bases agree with TRBD2. The CDR3 runs to 12 residues. V gave up 3 bases and J gave up 7 bases; unmatched junction bases: 3. The V gene's germline CDR1 is SGDLS and CDR2 YYNGEE. CDR3 DNA sequence: TGTGCCAGCAGCGGACTAGCCGGGACCCAGTACTTC. It codes for CASSGLAGTQYF.

This clone was recorded only once. The V call is TRBV29-1, the J call TRBJ1-1; D is undetermined. V lost 5 bases and J 1 base, leaving 14 bases between the germline ends. The germline gives CDR1 SQVTM, CDR2 ANQGSEA. There are 14 residues in the CDR3. DNA of the CDR3: TGCAGCGTTCAAATGGCAGCGCAGAACACTGAAGCTTTCTTT. This gives the protein CSVQMAAQNTEAFF.

Points on this clone: The sample holds other DNA sequences that translate to the same CDR3. The gene calls are TRBV6-5 and TRBJ1-2; 7 bases line up with TRBD1. This CDR3 contains 14 residues. The V gene's germline CDR1 is MNHEY and CDR2 SVGAGI. With 6 bases clipped from V and 3 bases from J, the junction kept 7 bases outside the gene matches. CDR3 sequence reads: CASRRTGGDYGYTF. The CDR3 DNA sequence: TGTGCCAGCAGACGGACAGGCGGGGACTATGGCTACACCTTC.

The genes are TRBV13 and TRBJ2-2; the match to TRBD1 covers 8 bases. Per the germline V gene, CDR1 is PRHDT and CDR2 is FYEKMQ (reference sequence). The CDR3 covers 15 residues. V lost 7 bases to trimming and J lost 1 base; unmatched junction nucleotides: 5. For the CDR3, the DNA is TGTGCCAGCACGCCCGGACAGGGGAACACCGGGGAGCTGTTTTTT. This sequence encodes CASTPGQGNTGELFF.

The genes are TRBV14 and TRBJ1-4, with TRBD1 matching 8 bases. The CDR3 is 14 residues long. CDR1 and CDR2 from the germline V gene are SGHDN and FVKESK. Germline trimming cut 6 bases from V and 7 bases from J; bases unmatched to any gene: 7. The CDR3 coding sequence is TGTGCCAGCAGTCATCCGGGACAGGCTGAAAAACTGTTTTTT. It is translated as CASSHPGQAEKLFF.

This clone was seen a single time. This sequence joins TRBV6-6 and TRBJ2-7; D perhaps matches TRBD1 (6 bases). This CDR3 is 16 amino acids long. Germline V lookup: CDR1 MNHNY, CDR2 SVGAGI (reference sequence). Trimming stripped 4 bases from V and 0 bases from J, with 16 bases between. The CDR3 protein is CASSSPNVDSSYEQYF. CDR3 in DNA: TGTGCCAGCAGTTCCCCTAATGTGGACAGCTCCTACGAGCAGTACTTC.

The V call is TRBV14, the J call TRBJ2-7; the match to TRBD2 covers 11 bases. The CDR3 runs 15 residues. Germline V gene lookup returns CDR1 SGHDN and CDR2 FVKESK. V lost 4 bases to trimming and J lost 1 base; unmatched junction nucleotides: 3. The CDR3 loop is CASSLIAGGSYEQYF. CDR3 DNA: TGTGCCAGCAGCCTCATAGCGGGAGGGTCCTACGAGCAGTACTTC.

This clone was seen just once. The chain is built from TRBV11-3 and TRBJ1-1; 8 bases match TRBD1. CDR3 length: 15 residues. From germline, CDR1 is SGHNT and CDR2 YENEEA. After removal of 5 bases from V and 0 bases from J, the junction contained 5 bases not matched to a gene. The CDR3 sequence: CASSPGGTVNTEAFF. For the CDR3, the DNA is TGTGCCAGCAGCCCAGGGGGCACGGTGAACACTGAAGCTTTCTTT.

The rearrangement uses TRBV30 and TRBJ2-1; perhaps TRBD2 as D (5 bases). The V gene's germline CDR1 is GTSNPN and CDR2 SVGIG (reference sequence). The CDR3 consists of 14 residues. The germline V and J ends were trimmed by 6 bases and 0 bases, with 12 bases remaining between them. The CDR3 nucleotides read TGTGCCTGCCAGCGGCCCAACTCCTACAATGAGCAGTTCTTC. This gives the protein CACQRPNSYNEQFF.

This clone has just one count. The chain carries TRBV6-6 and TRBJ1-6; the match to TRBD1 covers 7 bases. After removal of 4 bases from V and 8 bases from J, the junction contained 5 bases not matched to a gene. Germline CDR1 is MNHNY and CDR2 is SVGAGI (reference sequence). CDR3 length: 14 residues. The chain's CDR3 is CASSLGQLYSPLHF. In DNA, the CDR3 is TGTGCCAGCAGTTTGGGACAGCTCTATTCACCCCTCCACTTT.

Comment on this clone: One end of the junction varies from germline; a read error may be responsible. The rearrangement uses TRBV7-7 and TRBJ2-3; TRBD2 matches at 8 bases. Germline CDR1 is SSHAT and CDR2 is FNYEAQ (reference sequence). The CDR3 spans 14 residues. The DNA for the CDR3 is TGTGCTAGCAGCTTAACGGGAGGGACAGATACGCAGTATTTT. Its translation is CASSLTGGTDTQYF.

This clone was counted a few times. DNA for the CDR3: TGTGCCAGCAGCTTGCGGGAGTTCTACAATGAGCAGTTCTTC. The encoded protein is CASSLREFYNEQFF. The rearrangement links TRBV11-2 to TRBJ2-1, with TRBD2 matching 7 bases. The CDR3 is 14 amino acids. V lost 3 bases, J lost 3 bases, and 2 bases stayed unmatched. In germline, CDR1 is SGHAT, CDR2 FQNNGV.

The chain is built from TRBV9 and TRBJ1-4, with D unclear. Germline V gene lookup returns CDR1 SGDLS and CDR2 YYNGEE. The CDR3 has 14 amino acids. The V end lost 4 bases, the J end lost 1 base, and 8 bases lay between the germline ends. Here the CDR3 DNA reads TGTGCCAGCAGCCTGGCGGTAACTAATGAAAAACTGTTTTTT. It encodes CASSLAVTNEKLFF.

The CDR3 loop reads CAIPSKAQGNNGYTF. As DNA, the CDR3 is TGTGCCATCCCCTCCAAGGCCCAGGGGAACAATGGCTACACCTTC. J is TRBJ1-2 and V is TRBV28, with D perhaps matching TRBD1 (6 bases). The V gene lost 10 bases and the J gene lost 6 bases, with 24 bases spanning the gap. Germline CDR1 and CDR2: MDHEN and SYDVKM. The CDR3 is 15 amino acids.

The gene calls are TRBV27 and TRBJ1-5, with D perhaps matching TRBD1 (6 bases). Trimming took off 5 bases at V and 6 bases at J, with 17 bases between the two ends. CDR3 length: 15 residues. Looked up from germline, CDR1 is MNHEY and CDR2 is SMNVEV (reference sequence). The CDR3 loop is CASSPPGQATQPQHF. The CDR3 bases are TGTGCCAGCAGTCCCCCGGGACAAGCGACTCAGCCCCAGCATTTT.

The chain joins TRBV7-6 to TRBJ2-2; D perhaps matches TRBD1 (6 bases). The germline V gene has CDR1 SGHVS and CDR2 FNYEAQ. The V end lost 1 base, the J end lost 1 base, and 13 bases lay between the germline ends. This CDR3 has 17 residues. The CDR3 here is CASSLVREGQNTGELFF. DNA for the CDR3: TGTGCCAGCAGCTTAGTAAGAGAGGGACAGAACACCGGGGAGCTGTTTTTT.

Concerning this clone: The germline gene is not matched at one end of the junction; a read error may be the cause. V is TRBV25-1 and J is TRBJ1-1, with a tentative D call TRBD1 (5 bases). Germline CDR1 and CDR2: MGHDK and SYGVNS. CDR3 length equals 11 residues. CDR3 coding DNA: TGTGCCAGCAGTGAGGGGGGGAGGGGCCTCTTT. This codes for CASSEGGRGLF.

The chain employs TRBV18 and TRBJ2-1; a weak D match, TRBD1 (6 bases). Trimming left V 0 bases short and J 5 bases short, with 11 bases between. The CDR3 is 15 residues long. Germline CDR1 is KGHSH and CDR2 is LQKENI. CDR3 sequence (DNA): TGTGCCAGCTCACCACCAACAGGGTTAAACAATGAGCAGTTCTTC. Its translation is CASSPPTGLNNEQFF.

The chain employs TRBV7-8 and TRBJ2-1; TRBD2 matches 11 bases. The V and J ends lost 3 bases and 4 bases, in that order; junction bases with no gene match: 8. The CDR3 covers 17 residues. CDR1 is SGHVS and CDR2 is FQNEAQ in the germline V gene. The CDR3 spells CASSFLAGTSGYNEQFF. The CDR3, as DNA: TGTGCCAGCAGCTTTCTAGCCGGGACTAGCGGTTACAATGAGCAGTTCTTC.

For this clone: Distinct nucleotide sequences in the sample also encode this CDR3. This chain uses TRBV19 with TRBJ1-1; 7 bases fit TRBD1. There are 14 residues in the CDR3. V was clipped by 3 bases and J by 2 bases; unmatched bases: 3. Germline loops: CDR1 LNHDA, CDR2 SQIVND (reference sequence). CDR3 region: CASSIGTANTEAFF. The CDR3 nucleotides are TGTGCCAGTAGTATCGGGACAGCAAACACTGAAGCTTTCTTT.

The CDR3 region is CASSLRSDSYNEQFF. CDR3 DNA sequence: TGCGCCAGCAGCTTGCGGAGCGACTCCTACAATGAGCAGTTCTTC. This chain uses TRBV5-1 with TRBJ2-1; D uncertain. Trimming shortened V by 1 base and J by 0 bases, and 8 bases separated the two germline ends. The CDR3 length is 15 residues. The germline V gene encodes CDR1 SGHRS and CDR2 YFSETQ.

This chain joins TRBV3-1 (or the pseudogene TRBV3-2) and TRBJ2-2; tentative D call: TRBD1 (6 bases). Germline V lookup: CDR1 LGHDT, CDR2 YNNKEL (reference sequence). This CDR3 has 15 residues. Trimming removed 1 base at V and 4 bases at J, with 10 bases between. The CDR3 region has the DNA TGTGCCAGCAGCCAAGGTTGGGGGCTCACCGGGGAGCTGTTTTTT. Its protein product is CASSQGWGLTGELFF.

In DNA form, the CDR3 reads TGTGCCTGGCTACAGACTAGCGGGAGGGCCGAGCAGTTCTTC. The encoded protein is CAWLQTSGRAEQFF. The V call is TRBV30, the J call TRBJ2-1, with TRBD2 identical over 14 bases. The V and J ends lost 5 bases and 10 bases, in that order; junction bases with no gene match: 7. CDR1 GTSNPN and CDR2 SVGIG come from the germline V gene (reference sequence). The CDR3 spans 14 residues. Using reference TRBV30 and TRBJ2-1 for the parts outside the CDR3, the full variable domain is SQTIHQWPATLVQPVGSPLSLECTVEGTSNPNLYWYRQAAGRGLQLLFYSVGIGQISSEVPQNLSASRPQDRQFILSSKKLLLSDSGFYLCAWLQTSGRAEQFFGPGTRLTVL.

The chain employs TRBV9 and TRBJ1-3; D gene ambiguous. CDR1 is SGDLS, CDR2 YYNGEE, per germline. CDR3 size: 17 residues. V was cut by 0 bases and J by 0 bases, with 13 bases left in between. The CDR3 DNA reads TGTGCCAGCAGCGTAGCTCACCAGCGGAGCTCTGGAAACACCATATATTTT. Protein product: CASSVAHQRSSGNTIYF. Variable domain in full (rest from reference TRBV9 and TRBJ1-3): DSGVTQTPKHLITATGQRVTLRCSPRSGDLSVYWYQQSLDQGLQFLIQYYNGEERAKGNILERFSAQQFPDLHSELNLSSLELGDSALYFCASSVAHQRSSGNTIYFGEGSWLTVV.

CDR3 nucleotide sequence: TGTGCCAGCAGCAGGGACAGGTACTACGAGCAGTACTTC. Its protein product is CASSRDRYYEQYF. The chain recombines TRBV11-2 with TRBJ2-7, with TRBD1 identical over 8 bases. Germline-derived CDR1 and CDR2 are SGHAT and FQNNGV. This CDR3 comprises 13 residues. Unmatched junction bases numbered 3, after V lost 5 bases and J lost 3 bases.